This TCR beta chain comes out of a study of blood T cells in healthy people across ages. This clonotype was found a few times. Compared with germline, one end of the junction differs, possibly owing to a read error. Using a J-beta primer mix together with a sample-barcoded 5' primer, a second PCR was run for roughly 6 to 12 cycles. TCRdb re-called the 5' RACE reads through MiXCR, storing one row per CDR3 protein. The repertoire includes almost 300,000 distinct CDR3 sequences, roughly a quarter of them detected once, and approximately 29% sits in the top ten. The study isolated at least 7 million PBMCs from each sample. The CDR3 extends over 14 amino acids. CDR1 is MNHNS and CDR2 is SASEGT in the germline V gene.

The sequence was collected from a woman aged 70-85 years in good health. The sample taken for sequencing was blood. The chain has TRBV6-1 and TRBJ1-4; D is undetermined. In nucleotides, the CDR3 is TGTGTCAGCAGTGTGAGTTACCTGAATGAAAAACTGTTTTTT. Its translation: CVSSVSYLNEKLFF.